This T cell receptor beta chain was identified in a study of regulatory dendritic cells for organ transplantation. Sorted T cells were CFSE-labeled and cultured approximately five days with allogeneic regulatory or mature dendritic cells at 1:10. Method: immunoSEQ multiplex PCR; TCRdb's copy keeps in-frame clones and lacks some. The sample includes approximately 10,000 clones, less than 90% of them seen just once. The germline V and J ends were trimmed by 5 bases and 10 bases, with 12 bases remaining between them. Germline lookup yields CDR1 SGHAT and CDR2 FQNNGV. The CDR3 totals 13 residues. Remarks on this clone: No antigen is known for it.

The receptor's source is a human donor in good health. Sequencing was done on a sample of memory CD4+ T cells from blood cultured with dendritic cells. Subset indicated: CD45RO+ memory T cells. The rearrangement uses TRBV11-2 and TRBJ2-6, with D unclear. CDR3 residues: CASSHNQINVLTF. The CDR3 nucleotides read TGTGCCAGCAGCCACAATCAAATTAACGTCCTGACTTTC.